This TCR beta chain was sequenced for a study of blood T cell repertoires in COVID-19. Study background: Both acute and convalescent COVID-19 samples were obtained from the United States, Italy and Spain. T cells, B-cell-depleted T cells, or PBMCs supplied cDNA or gDNA.

Authors' processing steps: Amplification with reference gene primers provided the estimates of nucleated cell counts. This table comes from immunoSEQ multiplex PCR, and its TCRdb copy is limited to in-frame clones, with some not included. The DNA was the basis for D and trimming; V, J and clone size are from that table. The sample lists 200,000 to 250,000 clones, roughly 76% occurring once. Recruited during active infection, patients (from Seattle) were subsequently followed longitudinally. Trimming left V 1 base short and J 1 base short, with 15 bases between. CDR3 length: 17 residues. Germline-derived CDR1 and CDR2 are SGHRS and YFSETQ.

The chain has TRBV5-1 and TRBJ2-1; D possibly corresponds to TRBD2 (6 bases). The TCR comes from a woman of 80 years or more with COVID-19, enrolled during active disease. The sequenced sample consisted of peripheral blood. The CDR3 nucleotides read TGCGCCAGCAGCTTGAGGCTAGCGAAAGGTTCCTACAATGAGCAGTTCTTC. As protein: CASSLRLAKGSYNEQFF.